A single sample gave rise to the 27 T cell receptor beta chains below, sequenced in a study of blood T cells in healthy people across ages. A J-beta primer mix and a sample-barcoded 5' primer were used in a second PCR of about 7 to 12 cycles. A single record per CDR3 protein comes from TCRdb applying MiXCR to the 5' RACE reads. The sample has about 1,500,000 distinct CDR3 sequences; about 43% are singletons. The specimen was blood. These receptors were obtained from a woman aged 18-29 years in good health.

V gene TRBV20-1 combines with J gene TRBJ2-1; maybe TRBD2 (5 bases). The V end lost 3 bases, the J end lost 8 bases, and 17 bases lay between the germline ends. This CDR3 contains 14 residues. Per germline, CDR1 DFQATT and CDR2 SNEGSKA (reference sequence). The CDR3 DNA reads TGCAGTGCTAGGTACCTAGCTTTAGAGGATGAGCAGTTCTTC. Translation gives CSARYLALEDEQFF.

The rearrangement joins TRBV10-3 to TRBJ2-1; 11 bases are shared with TRBD1. The ends lost 2 bases at V and 3 bases at J; junction bases unmatched: 6. The germline V gene has CDR1 ENHRY and CDR2 SYGVKD. The CDR3 is 17 residues long. The CDR3: CAISERRTGGIYNEQFF. The CDR3 DNA follows: TGTGCCATCAGTGAGCGGAGGACAGGGGGCATCTACAATGAGCAGTTCTTC.

This clonotype has only a few counts. V gene TRBV20-1 combines with J gene TRBJ2-1; 10 bases line up with TRBD2. The J segment lost 4 bases and the V segment lost 5 bases, leaving 5 bases of the junction unmatched. Germline CDR1 DFQATT, CDR2 SNEGSKA (reference sequence). The CDR3 length is 14 residues. CDR3 sequence (DNA): TGCAGTGCTCTGAAGCGGGGGGGATACAATGAGCAGTTCTTC. It specifies CSALKRGGYNEQFF.

This chain uses TRBV20-1 with TRBJ2-5; D call uncertain. Germline-derived CDR1 and CDR2 are DFQATT and SNEGSKA (reference sequence). Trimming removed 3 bases at V and 5 bases at J, with 10 bases between. The CDR3 spans 12 residues. The chain's CDR3 is CSARPDRETQYF. CDR3 bases: TGCAGTGCTAGGCCGGACCGGGAGACCCAGTACTTC.

This sequence joins TRBV20-1 and TRBJ1-5; 9 nucleotides line up with TRBD1. The CDR3 runs to 14 residues. The V gene's germline CDR1 is DFQATT and CDR2 SNEGSKA (reference sequence). The V gene end was trimmed by 3 bases and the J gene end by 6 bases; junction bases not matched to a gene: 6. The CDR3 loop reads CSARAGTGFQPQHF. The CDR3 DNA is TGCAGTGCTAGGGCCGGGACAGGGTTTCAGCCCCAGCATTTT.

The chain is built from TRBV7-9 and TRBJ1-2; D is perhaps TRBD1 (5 bases). Looked up from germline, CDR1 is SEHNR and CDR2 is FQNEAQ (reference sequence). The CDR3 totals 14 residues. Trimming took off 0 bases at V and 4 bases at J, with 9 bases between the two ends. CDR3 region: CASSLAQGGYGYTF. CDR3 coding DNA: TGTGCCAGCAGCTTAGCCCAGGGTGGCTATGGCTACACCTTC. Full variable domain (outside the CDR3, taken from reference TRBV7-9 and TRBJ1-2): DTGVSQNPRHKITKRGQNVTFRCDPISEHNRLYWYRQTLGQGPEFLTYFQNEAQLEKSRLLSDRFSAERPKGSFSTLEIQRTEQGDSAMYLCASSLAQGGYGYTFGSGTRLTVV.

This clonotype was seen only once. This sequence joins TRBV11-2 and TRBJ2-2; D unclear. CDR3 size: 14 residues. CDR1 is SGHAT and CDR2 is FQNNGV in the germline V gene. Trimming removed 2 bases at V and 2 bases at J, with 6 bases between. The CDR3 sequence is CASSLTQNTGELFF. CDR3 coding DNA: TGTGCCAGCAGCTTAACCCAAAACACCGGGGAGCTGTTTTTT.

As for this clonotype: At one end the junction does not follow the germline gene, possibly because of a read error. The chain carries TRBV20-1 and TRBJ1-4, with 9 bases aligning to TRBD1. Looked up from germline, CDR1 is DFQATT and CDR2 is SNEGSKA (reference sequence). The CDR3 is 14 residues long. The CDR3 DNA is TGCATTGCTACAGCCGGGACAGGGACTGAAAAACTGTTTTTT. This codes for CIATAGTGTEKLFF.

J is TRBJ1-4 and V is TRBV7-9, with no clear D. The CDR3 contains 14 residues. Germline assignment: CDR1 SEHNR and CDR2 FQNEAQ (reference sequence). V dropped 4 bases and J dropped 1 base, with 7 bases sitting between them. The CDR3 nucleotides are TGTGCCAGCAGCTCACAGCGAACTAATGAAAAACTGTTTTTT. It translates to CASSSQRTNEKLFF.

In DNA, the CDR3 is TGTGCCCCCAGGGGTTTCCTAGCGGGAGTGGAGGGAGAGACCCAGTACTTC. This translates into CAPRGFLAGVEGETQYF. The chain carries TRBV27 and TRBJ2-5; 10 nucleotides agree with TRBD2. Per germline, CDR1 MNHEY and CDR2 SMNVEV (reference sequence). The V and J ends lost 11 bases and 4 bases, in that order; junction bases with no gene match: 19. The CDR3 sequence is 17 residues long.

The genes are TRBV29-1 and TRBJ1-1, with unresolved D. This CDR3 has 13 amino acids. CDR1 is SQVTM, CDR2 ANQGSEA, per germline. Trimming cost V 7 bases and J 8 bases, with 20 bases left between them. DNA for the CDR3: TGCAGCGCTGAGGGCTCTCTTGGGCAGGAAGCTTTCTTT. This codes for CSAEGSLGQEAFF.

The gene calls are TRBV6-5 and TRBJ2-3; 9 bases line up with TRBD1. The germline gives CDR1 MNHEY, CDR2 SVGAGI. V shed 6 bases and J 1 base; nucleotides not matched to a gene: 8. This CDR3 spans 16 amino acids. In nucleotides, the CDR3 is TGTGCCAGCAGAATTCACAGGGGGCTTCGCACAGATACGCAGTATTTT. Residues: CASRIHRGLRTDTQYF.

J is TRBJ2-3 and V is TRBV27; a possible D gene is TRBD1 (6 bases). Between the trimmed V and J ends, which lost 3 bases and 8 bases, there was a span of 15 bases. Germline V lookup: CDR1 MNHEY, CDR2 SMNVEV (reference sequence). The CDR3 has 14 amino acids. The CDR3 coding sequence is TGTGCCAGCAGTTTCAGGGGCCTAGAGGTTACGCAGTATTTT. Its protein is CASSFRGLEVTQYF.

The chain couples TRBV20-1 to TRBJ2-5; 14 positions agree with TRBD2. The V gene's germline CDR1 is DFQATT and CDR2 SNEGSKA (reference sequence). The ends lost 5 bases at V and 6 bases at J; junction bases unmatched: 8. CDR3 length: 15 amino acids. CDR3 in amino acids: CSAPGLAGGVKTQYF. In DNA form, the CDR3 reads TGCAGTGCTCCTGGACTAGCGGGGGGTGTAAAGACCCAGTACTTC.

In the case of this clonotype: Germline is not matched at one junction end, which may reflect a read error. DNA for the CDR3: TGTGCCGGCAGCTTAATCGGGGGCCCCCAAGAGACCCAGTACTTC. Translated, it gives CAGSLIGGPQETQYF. V and J are TRBV11-2 and TRBJ2-7; D could derive from TRBD1 or TRBD2 (6 bases each). The better agreement between TRBJ2-5 and the DNA end casts doubt on the J call. The CDR3 runs to 15 residues. Germline values: CDR1 SGHAT, CDR2 FQNNGV.

This clonotype has a handful of counts. V and J are TRBV4-1 and TRBJ2-7; perhaps TRBD2 as D (6 bases). V shed 0 bases and J shed 7 bases, with 10 bases lying between them. The CDR3 length is 13 residues. The germline V gene has CDR1 MGHRA and CDR2 YSYEKL. CDR3: CASSQERLAEQYF. CDR3 in DNA: TGCGCCAGCAGCCAAGAGCGCCTAGCGGAGCAGTACTTC.

V gene TRBV15 combines with J gene TRBJ2-7; no clear D gene. Trimming stripped 4 bases from V and 6 bases from J, with 10 bases between. The CDR3 loop spans 12 amino acids. Germline V gene data show CDR1 as LNHNV and CDR2 as YYDKDF (reference sequence). The CDR3 here is CATSTLGREQYF. The CDR3 coding sequence is TGTGCCACCAGCACTCTAGGACGCGAGCAGTACTTC.

This rearrangement joins TRBV20-1 to TRBJ1-2; D uncertain. Looked up from germline, CDR1 is DFQATT and CDR2 is SNEGSKA (reference sequence). The CDR3 loop spans 13 amino acids. Trimming pared 5 bases from V and 5 bases from J, leaving 15 bases between. DNA of the CDR3: TGCAGTGCTCTGCCTAGGCTGCCGTATGGCTACACCTTC. It yields the protein CSALPRLPYGYTF.

V and J are TRBV4-1 and TRBJ1-1; perhaps TRBD1 as D (6 bases). From germline, CDR1 is MGHRA and CDR2 YSYEKL. The CDR3 length is 14 residues. The V end lost 1 base, the J end lost 3 bases, and 9 bases lay between the germline ends. The CDR3 protein is CASSQGAGDTEAFF. CDR3 nucleotide sequence: TGCGCCAGCAGCCAAGGGGCAGGGGACACTGAAGCTTTCTTT.

In this sample, this clonotype turned up a few times. This chain joins TRBV6-1 and TRBJ2-1; D not resolved. The V gene's germline CDR1 is MNHNS and CDR2 SASEGT. V was trimmed by 6 bases and J by 1 base, leaving 13 bases between them. This CDR3 comprises 15 residues. CDR3 in amino acids: CASRLLLGSYNEQFF. The CDR3 DNA follows: TGTGCCAGCAGACTATTACTGGGGTCCTACAATGAGCAGTTCTTC.

The chain joins TRBV13 to TRBJ2-2, with 8 bases fitting TRBD1. This CDR3 spans 14 amino acids. V shed 0 bases and J 6 bases; nucleotides not matched to a gene: 0. Germline V gene lookup returns CDR1 PRHDT and CDR2 FYEKMQ (reference sequence). The CDR3 sequence: CASSLGDRAGELFF. The CDR3 DNA reads TGTGCCAGCAGCTTAGGGGACAGGGCCGGGGAGCTGTTTTTT.

The chain has TRBV12-3 or TRBV12-4 and TRBJ1-3, with D perhaps matching TRBD1 (5 bases). This CDR3 has 14 residues. The ends were cut back, 5 bases at V and 4 bases at J, with 12 bases in the middle. CDR3 sequence reads: CASSGTVSGNTIYF. CDR3 coding DNA: TGTGCCAGCAGTGGGACGGTTTCGGGAAACACCATATATTTT.

The V call is TRBV20-1, the J call TRBJ1-2; tentative D call: TRBD1 (5 bases). Germline CDR1 is DFQATT and CDR2 is SNEGSKA (reference sequence). The CDR3 length is 12 residues. Trimming shortened V by 5 bases and J by 8 bases, and 15 bases separated the two germline ends. CDR3 DNA sequence: TGCAGTGCTCCGATCCCAGGGTACGGCTACACCTTC. It codes for CSAPIPGYGYTF.

This rearrangement joins TRBV11-2 to TRBJ2-5; the D is unclear. The germline V gene has CDR1 SGHAT and CDR2 FQNNGV. The CDR3 sequence is 12 residues long. V lost 5 bases and J 4 bases, leaving 8 bases between the germline ends. CDR3 nucleotides: TGTGCCAGCAGCCCGACCCTAGAGACCCAGTACTTC. It specifies CASSPTLETQYF. Together with reference TRBV11-2 and TRBJ2-5, the CDR3 gives the full variable domain: EAGVAQSPRYKIIEKRQSVAFWCNPISGHATLYWYQQILGQGPKLLIQFQNNGVVDDSQLPKDRFSAERLKGVDSTLKIQPAKLEDSAVYLCASSPTLETQYFGPGTRLLVL.

This chain uses TRBV7-3 with TRBJ2-1; 9 nucleotides line up with TRBD2. V lost 5 bases, J lost 3 bases, and 8 bases stayed unmatched. CDR1 SGHTA and CDR2 FQGTGA come from the germline V gene. This CDR3 region has 16 residues. The CDR3 region has the DNA TGTGCCAGCAGCCTGGAAAGCGGGGGGTACTACAATGAGCAGTTCTTC. Protein sequence: CASSLESGGYYNEQFF. Complete variable domain (other parts from reference TRBV7-3 and TRBJ2-1): GAGVSQTPSNKVTEKGKYVELRCDPISGHTALYWYRQSLGQGPEFLIYFQGTGAADDSGLPNDRFFAVRPEGSVSTLKIQRTERGDSAVYLCASSLESGGYYNEQFFGPGTRLTVL.

This clonotype was seen a few times. CDR3 region: CSVGGAREGPFNEQFF. CDR3 nucleotides: TGCAGCGTTGGAGGCGCGCGGGAGGGCCCATTCAATGAGCAGTTCTTC. This chain connects TRBV29-1 to TRBJ2-1, with 9 nucleotides matching TRBD2. The V and J ends lost 4 bases and 6 bases, in that order; junction bases with no gene match: 13. Germline V gene sequence: CDR1 SQVTM, CDR2 ANQGSEA. This CDR3 has 16 amino acids.

V is TRBV12-3 or TRBV12-4 and J is TRBJ2-1; no firm D call. The V gene lost 6 bases and the J gene lost 0 bases, with 18 bases spanning the gap. The CDR3 covers 17 residues. The CDR3 bases are TGTGCCAGCAGCTCCAACTTAGGAGCCCTCTCCTACAATGAGCAGTTCTTC. It yields the protein CASSSNLGALSYNEQFF.